The 7 T cell receptor beta chains given below trace back to one sample, sequenced in a study of T-cell reconstitution after alpha-beta-depleted transplantation in children. Molecular barcoding with unique molecular identifiers was used for the TCRbeta library. Each CDR3 protein is one row after TCRdb ran MiXCR on the PCR reads. Here the sample spans 97,000 or so distinct CDR3 sequences, roughly 7.2% being singletons. The material sequenced was PBMCs, taken before TCRalphabeta/CD19-depleted stem cell transplant. Every receptor here comes from a boy between 2 and 15 years old with acute lymphoblastic leukemia, due to receive a stem cell transplant.

There are many counts of this clonotype. The genes are TRBV3-1 and TRBJ1-1, with D hard to call. The V gene lost 6 bases and the J gene lost 3 bases, with 8 bases spanning the gap. Germline loops: CDR1 LGHDT, CDR2 YNNKEL (reference sequence). This CDR3 has 12 residues. The CDR3 DNA is TGTGCCAGCAGAGGACGGCACACTGAAGCTTTCTTT. Its protein product is CASRGRHTEAFF.

This clonotype was found many times. The V and J genes are TRBV5-6 and TRBJ2-3, with TRBD2 identical over 7 bases. The V gene end was trimmed by 2 bases and the J gene end by 2 bases; junction bases not matched to a gene: 5. CDR3 size: 15 residues. CDR1 is SGHDT and CDR2 is YYEEEE in the germline V gene. CDR3 residues: CASSFSGGVTDTQYF. The CDR3 DNA reads TGTGCCAGCAGCTTCAGTGGGGGGGTCACAGATACGCAGTATTTT.

The chain joins TRBV20-1 to TRBJ2-5; the D gene is possibly TRBD1 (6 bases). Looked up from germline, CDR1 is DFQATT and CDR2 is SNEGSKA (reference sequence). The CDR3 length is 16 residues. The V end was cut by 0 bases, the J end by 3 bases, with 17 bases between. CDR3 sequence reads: CSARDLWTEPKETQYF. The DNA of the CDR3 is TGCAGTGCTAGAGATCTGTGGACAGAGCCTAAAGAGACCCAGTACTTC.

Relative to its sample, this clonotype is medium-sized. The V and J genes are TRBV2 and TRBJ1-1, with a tentative D call TRBD1 (5 bases). The V and J ends lost 1 base and 4 bases respectively, with 19 bases between them. Looked up from germline, CDR1 is SNHLY and CDR2 is FYNNEI. The CDR3 is 17 amino acids. The DNA of the CDR3 is TGTGCCAGCAGTGAAGGGGGCAGCCCTCGTCTGTTCACTGAAGCTTTCTTT. This encodes CASSEGGSPRLFTEAFF.

In its sample, this clonotype was seen many times. The rearrangement links TRBV28 to TRBJ2-3; D perhaps matches TRBD1 (5 bases). The CDR3 runs to 14 residues. CDR1 MDHEN and CDR2 SYDVKM come from the germline V gene. Trimming removed 3 bases at V and 1 base at J, with 8 bases between. Written as DNA, the CDR3 is TGTGCCAGCAGTTTGCCAGGGCGCACAGATACGCAGTATTTT. Its protein is CASSLPGRTDTQYF.

This clonotype was seen only a few times. The gene calls are TRBV29-1 and TRBJ1-1; TRBD1 matches 7 bases. The CDR3 runs 14 residues. The trim removed 3 bases at V and 7 bases at J, leaving 11 bases unmatched. The germline V gene has CDR1 SQVTM and CDR2 ANQGSEA. In DNA form, the CDR3 reads TGCAGCGTTGAGGGACAGCGAAACTCAGGTGAAGCTTTCTTT. Protein product: CSVEGQRNSGEAFF.

This clonotype has ten or more counts. This sequence joins TRBV4-2 and TRBJ2-4; TRBD2 agrees at 10 bases. The V gene's germline CDR1 is LGHNA and CDR2 YNFKEQ. V dropped 0 bases and J dropped 4; count of bases not matched to a gene: 3. The CDR3 sequence is 16 residues long. CDR3 DNA sequence: TGTGCCAGCAGCCAAGAAGGGACTAGCGTAAAAAACATTCAGTACTTC. Its translation: CASSQEGTSVKNIQYF.